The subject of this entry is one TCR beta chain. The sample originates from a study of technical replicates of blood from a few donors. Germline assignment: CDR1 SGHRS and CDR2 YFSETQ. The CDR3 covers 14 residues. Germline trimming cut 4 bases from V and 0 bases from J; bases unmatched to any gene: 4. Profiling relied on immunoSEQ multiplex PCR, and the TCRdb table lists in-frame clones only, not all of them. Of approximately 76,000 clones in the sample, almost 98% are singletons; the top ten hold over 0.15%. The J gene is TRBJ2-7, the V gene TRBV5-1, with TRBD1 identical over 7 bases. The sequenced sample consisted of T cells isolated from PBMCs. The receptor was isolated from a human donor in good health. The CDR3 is CASSETGISYEQYF. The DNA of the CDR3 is TGCGCCAGCAGCGAGACAGGGATCTCCTACGAGCAGTACTTC. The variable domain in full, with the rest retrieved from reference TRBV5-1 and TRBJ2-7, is KAGVTQTPRYLIKTRGQQVTLSCSPISGHRSVSWYQQTPGQGLQFLFEYFSETQRNKGNFPGRFSGRQFSNSRSEMNVSTLELGDSALYLCASSETGISYEQYFGPGTRLTVT.